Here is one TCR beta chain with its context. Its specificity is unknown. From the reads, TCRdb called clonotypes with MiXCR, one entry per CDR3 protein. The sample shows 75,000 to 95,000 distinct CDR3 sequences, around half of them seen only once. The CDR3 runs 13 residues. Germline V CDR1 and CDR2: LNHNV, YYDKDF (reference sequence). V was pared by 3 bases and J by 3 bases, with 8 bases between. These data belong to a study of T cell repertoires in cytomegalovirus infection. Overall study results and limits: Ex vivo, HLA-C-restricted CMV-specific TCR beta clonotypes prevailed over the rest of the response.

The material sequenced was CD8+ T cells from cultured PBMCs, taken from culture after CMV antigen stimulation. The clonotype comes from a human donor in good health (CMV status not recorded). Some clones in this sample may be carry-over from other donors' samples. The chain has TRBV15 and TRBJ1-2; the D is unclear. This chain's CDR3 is CATSSGGDYGYTF. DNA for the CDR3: TGTGCCACCAGCAGTGGCGGAGACTATGGCTACACCTTC.